The present TCR beta chain was sequenced within a study of CD8 T cells in ankylosing spondylitis. Study-wide points: Disease-associated clones were CD8+ and fairly uncommon in peripheral blood. Both synovial fluid and blood in reactive arthritis had previously been reported to carry some motif variants. There was reportedly significant enrichment of clones that were disease-linked in matched ankylosing spondylitis synovial fluid.

Note on this clonotype: Antigen unknown.

With 5 bases removed from V and 0 bases from J, the gap between germline ends came to 13 bases. The CDR3 extends over 15 amino acids. Germline CDR1 LNHNV, CDR2 YYDKDF (reference sequence). By quantitative 5'-RACE with molecular barcodes, the TCR beta libraries were made. Each CDR3 protein is one row after TCRdb ran MiXCR on the 5' RACE reads. The repertoire has about 360,000 distinct CDR3 sequences, about 20% of them found once; the top ten carry about an eighth. Material: blood, either unsorted or a sorted T cell fraction (not recorded which). The sequence derives from a male donor with ankylosing spondylitis or in good health (not recorded which). The rearrangement uses TRBV15 and TRBJ2-5; D is possibly TRBD2 (6 bases). The CDR3 protein is CATSAYGTHQETQYF. The CDR3 DNA is TGTGCCACCAGCGCCTACGGGACTCACCAAGAGACCCAGTACTTC.